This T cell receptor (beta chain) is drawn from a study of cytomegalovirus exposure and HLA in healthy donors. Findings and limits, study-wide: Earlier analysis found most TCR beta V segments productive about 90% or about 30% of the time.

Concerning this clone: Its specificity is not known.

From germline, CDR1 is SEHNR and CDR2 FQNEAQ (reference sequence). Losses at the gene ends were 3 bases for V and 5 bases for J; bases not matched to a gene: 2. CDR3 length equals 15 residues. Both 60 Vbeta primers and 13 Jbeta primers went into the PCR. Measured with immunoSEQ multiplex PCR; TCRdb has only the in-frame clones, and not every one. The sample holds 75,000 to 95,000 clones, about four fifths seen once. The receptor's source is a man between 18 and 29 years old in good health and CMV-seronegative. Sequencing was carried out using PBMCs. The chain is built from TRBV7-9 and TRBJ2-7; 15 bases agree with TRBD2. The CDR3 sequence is CASSFGLAGGDEQYF. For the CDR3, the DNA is TGTGCCAGCAGCTTCGGACTAGCGGGAGGGGACGAGCAGTACTTC.